Listed below are T cell receptor beta chains from one sample, sequenced in a study of blood T cell repertoires in COVID-19. Clones were read by immunoSEQ multiplex PCR, and TCRdb kept only the in-frame ones, dropping some. The table has 160,000 or so clones, 80% to 90% seen once; the top ten hold approximately 3%. What was sequenced was peripheral blood. These receptors all come from a man aged 55 to 70 with acute or convalescent COVID-19. CDR3s include the opening cysteine and the closing phenylalanine or tryptophan. Each record gives: J gene, V gene, CDR3 protein.

j_gene: TRBJ1-2
v_gene: TRBV27
CDR3aa: CASSLSRDRGYGYTF

j_gene: TRBJ1-5
v_gene: TRBV7-9
CDR3aa: CASSRSGQPQHF

j_gene: TRBJ2-1
v_gene: TRBV2
CDR3aa: CASRGLSGGARNEQFF

j_gene: TRBJ2-1
v_gene: TRBV6-5
CDR3aa: CATRTTDNEQFF

j_gene: TRBJ2-1
v_gene: TRBV3-1/TRBV3-2
CDR3aa: CASSQGGGEFF

j_gene: TRBJ1-2
v_gene: TRBV24-1
CDR3aa: CATSDSGTGFGYTF

j_gene: TRBJ1-3
v_gene: TRBV18
CDR3aa: CASFPDRAGNTIYF

j_gene: TRBJ2-7
v_gene: TRBV24-1
CDR3aa: CATSDSLTREGLEQYF

j_gene: TRBJ2-3
v_gene: TRBV7-2
CDR3aa: CASSLASGGADTQYF

j_gene: TRBJ2-2
v_gene: TRBV6-6
CDR3aa: CASSYSSDRVTGELFF

j_gene: TRBJ2-3
v_gene: TRBV30
CDR3aa: CAWAGQGPHTDTQYF

j_gene: TRBJ1-1
v_gene: TRBV5-1
CDR3aa: CASSGDRYTEAFF

j_gene: TRBJ2-7
v_gene: TRBV27
CDR3aa: CASGRGGVSYEQYF

j_gene: TRBJ1-3
v_gene: TRBV3-1/TRBV3-2
CDR3aa: CASSRPGTGGSGNTIYF

j_gene: TRBJ1-6
v_gene: TRBV2
CDR3aa: CASRPGLGDSPLHF